Each of the 31 T cell receptor beta chains below was sequenced from the same sample in a study of T cells after yellow fever vaccination. TCRdb processed the 5' RACE reads anew with MiXCR; each CDR3 protein has one entry. Of tens of thousands of distinct CDR3 sequences in the sample, over 6.5% were seen once. Here the sequenced sample was CD8+ T cells sorted from PBMCs, taken approximately 47 days after the first yellow fever vaccination. These receptors were obtained from a man between 18 and 29 years old who received the YFV17D yellow fever vaccine.

The rearrangement joins TRBV5-1 to TRBJ2-5; 14 bases are a match to TRBD2. CDR1 and CDR2 (germline): SGHRS, YFSETQ. The J segment lost 1 base and the V segment lost 4 bases, leaving 3 bases of the junction unmatched. The CDR3 consists of 16 residues. The CDR3 nucleotides are TGCGCCAGCAGCGTCGGACTAGCGGGGGGCCAAGAGACCCAGTACTTC. Amino acid sequence: CASSVGLAGGQETQYF. The full variable domain, completed using reference TRBV5-1 and TRBJ2-5, is KAGVTQTPRYLIKTRGQQVTLSCSPISGHRSVSWYQQTPGQGLQFLFEYFSETQRNKGNFPGRFSGRQFSNSRSEMNVSTLELGDSALYLCASSVGLAGGQETQYFGPGTRLLVL.

This clonotype was counted ten times or more. The chain recombines TRBV4-1 with TRBJ2-5; D call uncertain. Germline CDR1 is MGHRA and CDR2 is YSYEKL. Trimming took 6 bases from V and 1 from J, leaving 6 bases between them. The CDR3 runs to 12 residues. The CDR3 reads CASSSSQETQYF. DNA of the CDR3: TGCGCCAGCAGTTCTAGCCAAGAGACCCAGTACTTC.

This clonotype was recorded at least ten times. This rearrangement joins TRBV2 to TRBJ2-1; D may be TRBD1 or TRBD2 (5 bases each). The CDR3 is made up of 16 amino acids. V was pared by 3 bases and J by 0 bases, with 12 bases between. Germline CDR1 SNHLY, CDR2 FYNNEI. CDR3 DNA sequence: TGTGCCAGCAGTGACCCCGGGACGGTCTCCTACAATGAGCAGTTCTTC. Its translation: CASSDPGTVSYNEQFF.

This clonotype was seen at least ten times. CDR3 in DNA: TGTGCCAGCAGCAGCGGGGGCCCGCCCCTGCAGCAGTACGTC. It specifies CASSSGGPPLQQYV. This chain uses TRBV27 with TRBJ2-7; 8 nucleotides match TRBD2. Germline assignment: CDR1 MNHEY and CDR2 SMNVEV (reference sequence). There are 14 residues in the CDR3. V lost 6 bases to trimming and J lost 8 bases; unmatched junction nucleotides: 12.

The V and J genes are TRBV7-2 and TRBJ1-5; the D is unclear. Germline V gene sequence: CDR1 SGHTA, CDR2 FQGNSA. Trimming cost V 1 base and J 0 bases, with 7 bases left between them. This CDR3 region has 15 residues. Written as DNA, the CDR3 is TGTGCCAGCAGCTTAGGACCCTATAGCAATCAGCCCCAGCATTTT. Translated, it gives CASSLGPYSNQPQHF.

This clonotype was seen ten or more times. The chain combines TRBV7-2 with TRBJ2-1, with a possible D match to TRBD2 (5 bases). V shed 3 bases and J shed 10 bases, with 10 bases lying between them. Per germline, CDR1 SGHTA and CDR2 FQGNSA. The CDR3 is 12 residues long. The CDR3 nucleotides read TGTGCCAGCAGCTTGACCGGCGGGGAGCAGTTCTTC. Translation gives CASSLTGGEQFF.

This clonotype was counted between two and nine times. This chain links TRBV27 with TRBJ1-1; weak D call: TRBD1 (6 bases). This CDR3 spans 13 amino acids. Between the trimmed V and J ends, which lost 5 bases and 4 bases, there was a span of 11 bases. Germline V gene sequence: CDR1 MNHEY, CDR2 SMNVEV (reference sequence). This CDR3 reads CASSPNRATEAFF. The CDR3 region has the DNA TGTGCCAGCAGTCCGAACAGGGCCACTGAAGCTTTCTTT.

Of note for this clonotype: A much larger clonotype is one base distant, so this may be a read error. The J gene is TRBJ2-5, the V gene TRBV7-9; 9 bases fit TRBD2. The length of the CDR3 is 14 residues. In germline, CDR1 is SEHNR, CDR2 FQNEAQ (reference sequence). Losses at the gene ends were 5 bases for V and 11 bases for J; bases not matched to a gene: 12. This CDR3 reads CASSPWTSEGDQYF. The DNA for the CDR3 is TGTGCCAGCAGCCCCTGGACTAGCGAGGGGGATCAGTACTTC.

This clonotype was counted only a few times. This rearrangement joins TRBV5-4 to TRBJ2-2, with D perhaps TRBD2 (6 bases). This CDR3 region has 15 residues. Germline CDR1 is SGHNT and CDR2 is YYREEE (reference sequence). The V end lost 0 bases, the J end lost 6 bases, and 12 bases lay between the germline ends. CDR3 in amino acids: CASSLEDPGAGELFF. CDR3 in DNA: TGTGCCAGCAGCTTGGAGGACCCGGGGGCCGGGGAGCTGTTTTTT.

This clonotype was seen at least ten times. The chain uses TRBV6-2 or TRBV6-3 and TRBJ2-1, with 7 bases aligning to TRBD1. Germline CDR1 is MNHEY and CDR2 is SVGEGT. This CDR3 contains 14 residues. J gave up 7 bases and V 6 bases, and 9 bases lay outside the gene matches. The CDR3, as DNA: TGTGCCAGCAGCCTACAGGGGAACCTAAATGAGCAGTTCTTC. Protein product: CASSLQGNLNEQFF.

On this clonotype itself: A read error may explain this, as a much larger clone is one base away. The chain recombines TRBV2 with TRBJ1-5; 7 positions agree with TRBD1. The junction had 17 bases not matched to a gene; V was cut back by 5 bases and J by 7 bases. This CDR3 region has 17 residues. Germline CDR1 SNHLY, CDR2 FYNNEI. CDR3 residues: CASSTGQRFLGDQPQHF. The CDR3 region has the DNA TGTGCCAGCAGTACGGGACAGCGGTTTTTAGGGGACCAGCCCCAGCATTTT.

This clonotype was counted ten times or more. The V gene is TRBV28, the J gene TRBJ2-3, with 10 bases fitting TRBD2. In germline, CDR1 is MDHEN, CDR2 SYDVKM. The CDR3 is made up of 15 amino acids. V shed 7 bases and J 9 bases; nucleotides not matched to a gene: 13. CDR3 amino acids: CASTPRAETSGTQYF. In DNA form, the CDR3 reads TGTGCCAGCACCCCCCGCGCTGAGACTAGCGGGACGCAGTATTTT. Full variable domain (remainder filled in from reference TRBV28 and TRBJ2-3): DVKVTQSSRYLVKRTGEKVFLECVQDMDHENMFWYRQDPGLGLRLIYFSYDVKMKEKGDIPEGYSVSREKKERFSLILESASTNQTSMYLCASTPRAETSGTQYFGPGTRLTVL.

This clonotype was seen at least ten times. The chain couples TRBV6-5 to TRBJ2-1; D is possibly TRBD2 (5 bases). CDR1 is MNHEY and CDR2 is SVGAGI in the germline V gene. V was cut by 0 bases and J by 9 bases, with 15 bases left in between. The CDR3 extends over 15 amino acids. The CDR3 sequence is CASSYSIRGRSEQFF. CDR3 in DNA: TGTGCCAGCAGTTACTCGATTAGAGGGCGGAGTGAGCAGTTCTTC.

This clonotype was counted at least ten times. The chain combines TRBV12-3 or TRBV12-4 with TRBJ1-2; D not resolved. The ends were cut back, 6 bases at V and 0 bases at J, with 5 bases in the middle. The CDR3 has 12 residues. CDR3 in amino acids: CASSLSNYGYTF. As DNA, the CDR3 is TGTGCCAGCAGCCTGTCTAACTATGGCTACACCTTC.

This rearrangement joins TRBV3-1 to TRBJ1-1; no clear D gene. Trimming cost V 0 bases and J 7 bases, with 18 bases left between them. Germline loops: CDR1 LGHDT, CDR2 YNNKEL (reference sequence). CDR3 length: 16 residues. The DNA of the CDR3 is TGTGCCAGCAGCCAAGATTGGACCGATACCTTCAGTGAAGCTTTCTTT. This codes for CASSQDWTDTFSEAFF. The full variable domain, rest sourced from reference TRBV3-1 and TRBJ1-1, is DTAVSQTPKYLVTQMGNDKSIKCEQNLGHDTMYWYKQDSKKFLKIMFSYNNKELIINETVPNRFSPKSPDKAHLNLHINSLELGDSAVYFCASSQDWTDTFSEAFFGQGTRLTVV.

The rearrangement uses TRBV18 and TRBJ1-2; D not certain. This CDR3 contains 15 residues. V was clipped by 0 bases and J by 5 bases, with 13 bases between them. The germline gives CDR1 KGHSH, CDR2 LQKENI. CDR3 sequence (DNA): TGTGCCAGCTCACCACCAACTACCTCGGCTTATGGCTACACCTTC. Translating gives CASSPPTTSAYGYTF.

This clonotype was counted only a few times. The V gene is TRBV27, the J gene TRBJ1-4; TRBD1 aligns across 10 bases. The length of the CDR3 is 13 residues. With V trimmed by 8 bases and J by 7 bases, 4 bases remained unmatched. Germline V CDR1 and CDR2: MNHEY, SMNVEV (reference sequence). CDR3 in DNA: TGTGCCAGCCATAGACAGGGGGCTGAAAAACTGTTTTTT. Amino acids: CASHRQGAEKLFF.

CDR3 amino acids: CASGGLTSTDTQYF. The CDR3 DNA is TGTGCCAGCGGGGGCTTAACTAGCACAGATACGCAGTATTTT. The V and J genes are TRBV19 and TRBJ2-3, with D perhaps matching TRBD1 or TRBD2 (6 bases each). V was pared by 9 bases and J by 0 bases, with 13 bases between. CDR3 length: 14 residues. The germline gives CDR1 LNHDA, CDR2 SQIVND (reference sequence).

To note about this clonotype: Possible read error: a much larger clone is one base away. V gene TRBV5-1 combines with J gene TRBJ2-1; 12 nucleotides match TRBD2. The germline CDR1 and CDR2 sequences are SGHRS and YFSETQ. The CDR3 has 17 amino acids. The CDR3 nucleotides are TGCGCCAACAGCACCTCTAGCGGGGGGGCTCGGTACAATGAGCAGTTCTTC. Translating it yields CANSTSSGGARYNEQFF.

This clonotype was observed many times. The chain combines TRBV6-2 or TRBV6-3 with TRBJ2-7; 9 bases line up with TRBD1. The CDR3 runs 14 residues. The germline CDR1 and CDR2 sequences are MNHEY and SVGEGT. The V and J ends lost 0 bases and 3 bases, in that order; junction bases with no gene match: 0. The CDR3 DNA sequence: TGTGCCAGCAGTTACTCGACAGGGGGCTACGAGCAGTACGTC. Its protein is CASSYSTGGYEQYV.

This clonotype was seen a handful of times. This chain connects TRBV20-1 to TRBJ2-7; D gene uncertain. The germline CDR1 and CDR2 sequences are DFQATT and SNEGSKA (reference sequence). The CDR3 has 13 amino acids. V lost 1 base, J lost 5 bases, and 12 bases lay in between. The CDR3 sequence: CSARGPDVHEQYF. CDR3 sequence (DNA): TGCAGTGCTAGAGGTCCAGACGTCCACGAGCAGTACTTC.

This clonotype was observed at least ten times. This chain links TRBV4-1 with TRBJ2-6; D gene ambiguous. The CDR3 has 15 residues. Trimming took off 0 bases at V and 1 base at J, with 4 bases between the two ends. The V gene's germline CDR1 is MGHRA and CDR2 YSYEKL. The CDR3 DNA sequence: TGCGCCAGCAGCCAAGATCGGTCTGGGGCCAACGTCCTGACTTTC. This gives the protein CASSQDRSGANVLTF.

The rearrangement joins TRBV18 to TRBJ2-7; 7 bases map to TRBD2. The CDR3 length is 12 residues. V lost 5 bases, J lost 7 bases, and 5 bases stayed unmatched. Germline lookup yields CDR1 KGHSH and CDR2 LQKENI. The CDR3 loop is CASSSLAREQYF. The CDR3, as DNA: TGTGCCAGCTCATCACTAGCGAGAGAGCAGTACTTC.

This clonotype has ten or more counts. The CDR3 DNA follows: TGCGCCAGCAGCCGAATTTGGGATCTCTCTGGAAACACCATATATTTT. Translation: CASSRIWDLSGNTIYF. The chain links TRBV4-1 to TRBJ1-3; no definite D call. Germline CDR1 is MGHRA and CDR2 is YSYEKL. Trimming took 4 bases from V and 0 from J, leaving 13 bases between them. The CDR3 consists of 16 residues.

This clonotype was picked up many times. V and J are TRBV2 and TRBJ2-1; no definite D call. The germline CDR1 and CDR2 sequences are SNHLY and FYNNEI. The germline V and J ends were trimmed by 6 bases and 7 bases, with 13 bases remaining between them. The CDR3 is made up of 13 amino acids. The CDR3 here is CASSGLGINEQFF. The CDR3 DNA reads as TGTGCCAGCAGCGGTTTAGGGATTAATGAGCAGTTCTTC. Based on the CDR3 plus reference TRBV2 and TRBJ2-1, the full variable domain is EPEVTQTPSHQVTQMGQEVILRCVPISNHLYFYWYRQILGQKVEFLVSFYNNEISEKSEIFDDQFSVERPDGSNFTLKIRSTKLEDSAMYFCASSGLGINEQFFGPGTRLTVL.

This clonotype came up many times. The V call is TRBV20-1, the J call TRBJ2-7, with TRBD1 matching 7 bases. The CDR3 has 12 amino acids. Per germline, CDR1 DFQATT and CDR2 SNEGSKA (reference sequence). V shed 3 bases, J shed 2 bases, and the junction held 1 base outside the gene matches. The CDR3 bases are TGCAGTGCTAGGACAGGGACCTACGAGCAGTACTTC. Translated: CSARTGTYEQYF.

In this sample, this clonotype turned up a few times. This chain uses TRBV5-5 with TRBJ1-2; maybe TRBD1 (5 bases). The CDR3 sequence is 12 residues long. Germline lookup yields CDR1 SGHKS and CDR2 YYEKEE (reference sequence). V lost 5 bases and J lost 6, with 11 bases in between. The CDR3 here is CASRQESDGYTF. CDR3 nucleotide sequence: TGTGCCAGCAGACAGGAGTCTGATGGCTACACCTTC. Together with reference TRBV5-5 and TRBJ1-2, the CDR3 gives the full variable domain: DAGVTQSPTHLIKTRGQQVTLRCSPISGHKSVSWYQQVLGQGPQFIFQYYEKEERGRGNFPDRFSARQFPNYSSELNVNALLLGDSALYLCASRQESDGYTFGSGTRLTVV.

This clonotype was seen ten or more times. The CDR3 DNA is TGTGCCAGCAGTGACCGTCCACTGGGGGAGCTGTTTTTT. Protein sequence: CASSDRPLGELFF. The chain employs TRBV6-4 and TRBJ2-2; D not resolved. V lost 2 bases to trimming and J lost 8 bases, with 9 bases between them. CDR1 and CDR2 (germline): MRHNA, SNTAGT. This CDR3 spans 13 amino acids.

The rearrangement joins TRBV10-3 to TRBJ2-7; the D gene could be TRBD1 or TRBD2 (5 bases each). The germline V gene has CDR1 ENHRY and CDR2 SYGVKD. Trimming left V 6 bases short and J 5 bases short, with 20 bases between. The CDR3 spans 15 residues. This CDR3 reads CAISALGTASNEQYV. The CDR3 DNA sequence: TGTGCCATCAGCGCCCTCGGGACGGCGTCAAACGAGCAGTACGTC.

This clonotype appeared many times. CDR3 residues: CASSYPPGTSGGYEQYF. The CDR3, as DNA: TGTGCCAGCAGTTACCCTCCCGGGACTAGCGGGGGTTACGAGCAGTACTTC. The rearrangement joins TRBV7-9 to TRBJ2-7; TRBD2 matches at 14 bases. There are 17 residues in the CDR3. The germline V gene has CDR1 SEHNR and CDR2 FQNEAQ (reference sequence). Trimming removed 6 bases from V and 4 bases from J; junction bases left unmatched: 11.

This clonotype was seen ten or more times. The chain joins TRBV9 to TRBJ1-1, with D unclear. Trimming cost V 4 bases and J 5 bases, with 15 bases left between them. Germline assignment: CDR1 SGDLS and CDR2 YYNGEE. This CDR3 has 14 residues. The CDR3 spells CASSSEGVWTEAFF. The CDR3 DNA sequence: TGTGCCAGCAGCTCTGAGGGTGTTTGGACTGAAGCTTTCTTT.